The clone carrying this T cell receptor beta chain was observed a few times. The CDR3 runs 12 residues. With 7 bases removed from V and 4 bases from J, the gap between germline ends came to 11 bases. Per the germline V gene, CDR1 is MNHEY and CDR2 is SMNVEV (reference sequence). TCRdb independently ran MiXCR on the RT-PCR reads; one entry per CDR3 protein. The sample lists about 700,000 distinct CDR3 sequences, 14% seen once, with roughly 3.9% in the top ten. The specimen was memory CD4+ T cells from blood. This chain joins TRBV27 and TRBJ2-7; no firm D call. The origin of this receptor is a female donor in good health, serving as a healthy control. CDR3: CASKDVQYEQYF. The DNA for the CDR3 is TGTGCCAGCAAAGATGTACAATACGAGCAGTACTTC.